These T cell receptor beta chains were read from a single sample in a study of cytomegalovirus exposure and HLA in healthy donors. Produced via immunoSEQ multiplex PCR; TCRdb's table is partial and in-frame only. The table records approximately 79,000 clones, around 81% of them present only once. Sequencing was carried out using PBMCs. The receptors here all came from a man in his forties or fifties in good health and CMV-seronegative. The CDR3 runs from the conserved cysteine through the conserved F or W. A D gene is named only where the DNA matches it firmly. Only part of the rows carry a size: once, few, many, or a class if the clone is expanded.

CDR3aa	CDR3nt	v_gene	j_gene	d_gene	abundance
CASSPSLANTEAFF	TGTGCCAGCAGCCCCTCCTTGGCGAACACTGAAGCTTTCTTT	TRBV9	TRBJ1-1	-	-
CASSVARGMSSPLHF	TGTGCCAGCAGCGTAGCTCGGGGAATGTCTTCGCCCCTCCACTTT	TRBV9	TRBJ1-6	-	once
CASSPQGAPLNYGYTF	TGTGCCAGCAGTCCACAGGGGGCCCCGTTAAACTATGGCTACACCTTC	TRBV6-4	TRBJ1-2	TRBD1	-
CASSLQGSTNEKLFF	TGTGCCAGTAGTCTCCAGGGGAGTACTAATGAAAAACTGTTTTTT	TRBV19	TRBJ1-4	-	-
CASSQEFGGYQETQYF	TGCGCCAGCAGCCAAGAATTTGGCGGGTACCAAGAGACCCAGTACTTC	TRBV4-1	TRBJ2-5	-	few
CASSLVSGGLEASGNTIYF	TGCGCCAGCAGCTTGGTTTCGGGTGGACTCGAAGCCTCTGGAAACACCATATATTTT	TRBV5-1	TRBJ1-3	-	-
CASSPTRTYEQYF	TGTGCCAGCAGTCCGACTCGTACCTACGAGCAGTACTTC	TRBV27	TRBJ2-7	-	-
CASSRDRGRNEQFF	TGCGCCAGCAGCCGGGACAGGGGGCGCAATGAGCAGTTCTTC	TRBV10-1	TRBJ2-1	TRBD1	-
CASSPGTDTQYF	TGTGCCAGCAGCCCCGGGACAGATACGCAGTATTTT	TRBV7-9	TRBJ2-3	-	-
CARSLRLMGQGKNTEAFF	TGTGCCAGAAGCTTGCGATTGATGGGACAAGGCAAGAACACTGAAGCTTTCTTT	TRBV5-3	TRBJ1-1	-	-
CASLERQRTTEAFF	TGTGCCAGTTTGGAGAGACAGAGGACCACTGAAGCTTTCTTT	TRBV19	TRBJ1-1	-	-
CASSSLRAGGFREQYF	TGTGCCAGCAGTTCCCTGAGGGCGGGAGGATTCCGCGAGCAGTACTTC	TRBV27	TRBJ2-7	TRBD2	-
CASSPPGAHGGNQPQHF	TGTGCCAGCTCACCACCGGGGGCCCATGGGGGCAATCAGCCCCAGCATTTT	TRBV18	TRBJ1-5	-	-
CASSGGTGRCEQYF	TGTGCCAGCAGTGGCGGGACAGGGAGATGCGAGCAGTACTTC	TRBV2	TRBJ2-7	TRBD1	-
CASSPPNGGQITDTQYF	TGTGCCAGCAGCCCCCCCAATGGAGGGCAGATCACAGATACGCAGTATTTT	TRBV9	TRBJ2-3	-	-
CASSQEGVRNEQFF	TGTGCCAGCAGCCAAGAAGGAGTCCGGAATGAGCAGTTCTTC	TRBV4-2	TRBJ2-1	-	-
CASRRERVEQFF	TGTGCCAGCAGGCGGGAGAGGGTTGAGCAGTTCTTC	TRBV2	TRBJ2-1	TRBD2	-
CASSDPGQGFFSGNTIYF	TGTGCCAGCAGTGATCCGGGACAGGGGTTCTTTTCTGGAAACACCATATATTTT	TRBV2	TRBJ1-3	TRBD1	-
CASSPPGLLSAKNIQYF	TGTGCCAGCAGCCCTCCGGGACTACTCTCAGCCAAAAACATTCAGTACTTC	TRBV7-9	TRBJ2-4	TRBD2	few
CASSELLAGVETQYF	TGTGCCAGCAGCGAATTACTAGCGGGAGTTGAGACCCAGTACTTC	TRBV14	TRBJ2-5	TRBD2	once
CASSSGTRTTTDTQYF	TGCGCCAGCAGCTCGGGGACGAGGACTACCACAGATACGCAGTATTTT	TRBV5-1	TRBJ2-3	-	-
CASSLQGWLGYGYTF	TGTGCCAGCAGTCTCCAGGGGTGGTTGGGCTATGGCTACACCTTC	TRBV11-2	TRBJ1-2	-	-
CASSLERITYNEQFF	TGTGCCAGCAGCTTGGAGCGGATCACCTACAATGAGCAGTTCTTC	TRBV5-4	TRBJ2-1	-	once
CASSSDSGANGLTF	TGTGCCAGCAGTTCAGACTCTGGGGCCAACGGCCTGACTTTC	TRBV6-6	TRBJ2-6	-	few
CASSNGREQPQHF	TGTGCCAGTAGTAATGGCAGGGAACAGCCCCAGCATTTT	TRBV19	TRBJ1-5	-	-
CASSQGESNQPQHF	TGTGCCAGCAGCCAGGGGGAGAGCAATCAGCCCCAGCATTTT	TRBV9	TRBJ1-5	TRBD1	once
CASSLYGTSFSYEQYF	TGTGCCAGCAGTTTATACGGGACTAGCTTCTCCTACGAGCAGTACTTC	TRBV27	TRBJ2-7	TRBD2	-
CAWSQTARQQPQHF	TGTGCCTGGAGTCAGACAGCCAGACAGCAGCCCCAGCATTTT	TRBV30	TRBJ1-5	-	-
CASSDEGTGEYGYTF	TGTGCCAGCAGTGATGAGGGGACAGGGGAGTATGGCTACACCTTC	TRBV2	TRBJ1-2	TRBD1	-
CASSAGNPRTDTQYF	TGCGCCAGCAGCGCGGGAAATCCAAGGACAGATACGCAGTATTTT	TRBV5-1	TRBJ2-3	-	-
CASGLARRATGELFF	TGTGCTAGTGGTTTGGCTCGGAGAGCCACCGGGGAGCTGTTTTTT	TRBV12-5	TRBJ2-2	-	-
CASSLRLAGGREQFF	TGTGCCAGCAGCTTGAGACTAGCGGGAGGGCGAGAGCAGTTCTTC	TRBV5-4	TRBJ2-1	TRBD2	-
CASSDVGGRLDEQFF	TGTGCCAGCAGTGACGTGGGCGGGAGGTTGGATGAGCAGTTCTTC	TRBV6-4	TRBJ2-1	TRBD2	-
CASSPPMGQGVEAFF	TGTGCCAGCTCACCACCGATGGGACAGGGGGTTGAAGCTTTCTTT	TRBV18	TRBJ1-1	TRBD1	-
CASKGDTTHEQYF	TGTGCCAGCAAGGGGGACACGACGCACGAGCAGTACTTC	TRBV27	TRBJ2-7	-	-
CASSLNTYGNVYF	TGTGCCAGCAGCTTGAATACCTACGGGAACGTCTACTTC	TRBV7-9	TRBJ2-7	-	-
CASSLTGGYEQYF	TGTGCCAGCAGCTTAACGGGAGGGTACGAGCAGTACTTC	TRBV7-3	TRBJ2-7	TRBD2	few
CASSPSSREQYF	TGTGCCAGCTCACCATCTAGTCGGGAGCAGTACTTC	TRBV18	TRBJ2-5	-	-
CASTLDSPNTEAFF	TGTGCCAGCACCTTGGACAGCCCGAACACTGAAGCTTTCTTT	TRBV5-5	TRBJ1-1	-	few